This paragraph covers one TCR beta chain sequence. Its antigen is unidentified. The method was immunoSEQ multiplex PCR; TCRdb's version includes in-frame clones alone and lacks a portion of them. In all, the sample yields under 10,000 clones. The sample is drawn from a study of synovial regulatory T cells in juvenile arthritis. The study's findings and limits: iaTreg cells shared more CDR3 sequences with synovial Tregs than other blood Tregs did. Synovial Teff and blood CPL repertoires partially overlapped with iaTreg TCR repertoires, which were largely patient-private. Inflammation-associated Treg cells in blood had less TCR diversity than the remaining blood Treg cells.

The approximately 11 donors had active juvenile idiopathic arthritis, with 3 polyarticular and 8 oligoarticular cases. Germline CDR1 reads GTSNPN; CDR2 reads SVGIG (reference sequence). The CDR3 has 17 residues. No DNA is given. The sample taken for sequencing was Treg cells from blood. Documented subset: remaining (HLA-DR-negative) circulating blood Treg cells. This sequence joins TRBV30 and TRBJ2-3; the D call of TRBD1 rests on TCRdb alone, since no DNA is present to check it. The clonotype comes from a donor younger than 30 with juvenile idiopathic arthritis. CDR3 protein: CAWSVPKTGPRWDTQYF.